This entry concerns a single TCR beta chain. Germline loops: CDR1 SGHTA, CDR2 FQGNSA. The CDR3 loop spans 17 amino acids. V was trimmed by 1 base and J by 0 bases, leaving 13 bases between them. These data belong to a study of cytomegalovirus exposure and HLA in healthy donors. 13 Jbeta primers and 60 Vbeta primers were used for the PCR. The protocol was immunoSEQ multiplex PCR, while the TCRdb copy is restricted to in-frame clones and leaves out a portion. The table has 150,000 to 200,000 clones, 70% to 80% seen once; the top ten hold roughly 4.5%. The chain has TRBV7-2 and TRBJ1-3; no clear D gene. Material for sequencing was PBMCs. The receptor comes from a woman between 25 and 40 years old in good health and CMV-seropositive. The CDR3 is CASSLEESRFSGNTIYF. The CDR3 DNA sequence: TGTGCCAGCAGCTTAGAGGAGTCCCGATTCTCTGGAAACACCATATATTTT.